A selection of T cell receptor beta chains follows, all from one sample in a study of a mutant IDH1 vaccine in newly diagnosed glioma. The data were produced by immunoSEQ multiplex PCR, yet TCRdb's version contains in-frame clones alone and is incomplete. The data hold about 94,000 clones, with 89% observed a single time. No antigen has been identified for these receptors. The source material was PBMCs, sampled from a glioma patient whose treatment included an IDH1 peptide vaccine. The receptors shown here come from a woman aged 45-65 years with glioma. CDR3s include the opening cysteine and the closing phenylalanine or tryptophan. Each record gives: J gene, D gene, clone size, V gene, CDR3 DNA, CDR3 protein. A D gene is named only where the DNA matches it firmly. Clone size is stated in some rows and not others, as once, few, many or a class when expanded.

>TRBJ2-5|TRBD1|-|TRBV2
TGTGCCAGCAGTTTCGGGACAGGGAGTCGAGAGACCCAGTACTTC
CASSFGTGSRETQYF
>TRBJ2-2|TRBD1|-|TRBV5-1
TGCGCCAGCAGAAAAACCGGGACAGGGAGCACCGGGGAGCTGTTTTTT
CASRKTGTGSTGELFF
>TRBJ2-7|-|-|TRBV7-2
TGTGCCAGCAGCTTAGTCGGACGGGACGAGCAGTACTTC
CASSLVGRDEQYF
>TRBJ1-2|-|-|TRBV5-5
TGTGCCAGCAGCTTGGAAGGGGACGGGGATGGCTACACCTTC
CASSLEGDGDGYTF
>TRBJ2-7|TRBD2|-|TRBV6-1
TGTGCCAGCAGGAGGACTAGCCTCGCCTACGAGCAGTACTTC
CASRRTSLAYEQYF
>TRBJ2-1|TRBD2|-|TRBV6-6
TGTGCCAGCAGTTTAGCGGGCTCCTACAATGAGCAGTTCTTC
CASSLAGSYNEQFF
>TRBJ1-1|TRBD1|few|TRBV27
TGTGCCAGCAACTGGACAGGTAAGTGGACTGAAGCTTTCTTT
CASNWTGKWTEAFF
>TRBJ2-1|TRBD2|-|TRBV10-3
TGTGCCATCACTCCGCGGGGGGCCAATGAGCAGTTCTTC
CAITPRGANEQFF
>TRBJ1-2|-|-|TRBV21-1
TGTGCCAGCAGCAAAGCGCTCGGACGAAAGGGAGGGAAGAACTATGGCTACACCTTC
CASSKALGRKGGKNYGYTF
>TRBJ2-7|-|-|TRBV23-1
TGCGCCAGCAGTCATCCAGTTTACGACAGACCCTACGAGCAGTACTTC
CASSHPVYDRPYEQYF
>TRBJ2-1|-|-|TRBV10-3
TGTGCCATCAGTGATGCCGGGACTGGCTACAATGAGCAGTTCTTC
CAISDAGTGYNEQFF
>TRBJ2-2|-|once|TRBV19
TGTGCCAGTAGTAAAACTCTTACCGGGGAGCTGTTTTTT
CASSKTLTGELFF
>TRBJ2-7|-|-|TRBV6-5
TGTGCCAGCAGTTACGTTCGGGGAAACGAGCAGTACTTC
CASSYVRGNEQYF
>TRBJ1-2|-|-|TRBV19
TGTGCCAGTAGTATAGCCCGAGGGGGGCGATATGGCTACACCTTC
CASSIARGGRYGYTF
>TRBJ2-1|TRBD1|-|TRBV5-1
TGCGCCAGCAGCCCGACAGGGGGCTTCAGTAATGAGCAGTTCTTC
CASSPTGGFSNEQFF
>TRBJ2-3|TRBD2|once|TRBV10-2
TGCGCCAGCAGTGAGTCGGGTAGCGGGCTGGCCCCCAGCACAGATACGCAGTATTTT
CASSESGSGLAPSTDTQYF
>TRBJ2-5|TRBD2|few|TRBV30
TGTGCCTGGAGTGTCGGCCTAGCGGGAGAGGAGACCCAGTACTTC
CAWSVGLAGEETQYF
>TRBJ1-6|TRBD1|-|TRBV9
TGTGCCAGCAGCGCTGCACGACAGGGAGTGACACCCCTCCACTTT
CASSAARQGVTPLHF
>TRBJ2-7|-|-|TRBV2
TGTGCCAGCAGTGAGGACCGGGACGGATCCTACGAGCAGTACTTC
CASSEDRDGSYEQYF
>TRBJ2-7|-|-|TRBV13
TGTGCCAGCAGCTTCTTTTTCTACGAGCAGTACTTC
CASSFFFYEQYF
>TRBJ2-1|TRBD1|-|TRBV6-4
TGTGCCAGCAGTGACGGGCCCGGCGCAGGGGGCAATGAGCAGTTCTTC
CASSDGPGAGGNEQFF
>TRBJ2-2|TRBD1|-|TRBV5-8
TGTGCCAGCAGCTACGACAGGGCCTCCGGGGAGCTGTTTTTT
CASSYDRASGELFF
>TRBJ2-7|-|-|TRBV12-5
TGTGCTAGTGGCAACTCCAGGGGCTACGAGCAGTACTTC
CASGNSRGYEQYF
>TRBJ1-1|TRBD1|-|TRBV5-1
TGCGCCAGCAGCTACGGGTACAGGGGAGCTGAAGCTTTCTTT
CASSYGYRGAEAFF
>TRBJ1-3|-|-|TRBV19
TGTGCCAGTAGTACCAGGGCAGGGTCTGGAAACACCATATATTTT
CASSTRAGSGNTIYF
>TRBJ2-7|TRBD2|once|TRBV5-6
TGTGCCAGCAGCTTGGAAGGCGGGAGCTTATACGAGCAGTACTTC
CASSLEGGSLYEQYF
>TRBJ1-6|-|-|TRBV27
TGTGCCAGCAGTTTAGCTCTGGGGGCTCCACCCCTCCACTTT
CASSLALGAPPLHF
>TRBJ2-1|TRBD2|few|TRBV9
TGTGCCAGCAGTACGGCTAGCGGGAGGTATGAGCAGTTCTTC
CASSTASGRYEQFF
>TRBJ2-4|TRBD1|-|TRBV6-1
TGTGCCAGCGCCGGACAGGGCCGGCAAAACATTCAGTACTTC
CASAGQGRQNIQYF